Below are 20 T cell receptor beta chains sequenced from a single sample in a study of blood T cell repertoires in COVID-19. The protocol was immunoSEQ multiplex PCR, while the TCRdb copy is restricted to in-frame clones and leaves out a portion. The data contain 280,000 or so clones, roughly 87% of them singletons. The material sequenced was peripheral blood. Receptors originate from a man between 18 and 35 years old with active or convalescent COVID-19.

This clone came up a few times. The chain is built from TRBV14 and TRBJ1-3, with D perhaps TRBD1 (6 bases). This CDR3 spans 14 amino acids. CDR1 and CDR2 (germline): SGHDN, FVKESK. The V and J ends lost 6 bases and 4 bases respectively, with 13 bases between them. CDR3 in DNA: TGTGCCAGCAGGCTCGCAGGGGACGGAAACACCATATATTTT. The encoded protein is CASRLAGDGNTIYF.

This sequence joins TRBV7-6 and TRBJ2-7; no clear D. This CDR3 is built from 14 residues. V was cut by 2 bases and J by 2 bases, with 10 bases left in between. CDR1 and CDR2 from the germline V gene are SGHVS and FNYEAQ. CDR3 bases: TGTGCCAGCAGCTTATCACAGTCCCCCTACGAGCAGTACTTC. Its translation is CASSLSQSPYEQYF.

The V call is TRBV18, the J call TRBJ2-6; the D gene is possibly TRBD1 (6 bases). CDR3 size: 15 residues. V lost 6 bases and J 1 base, leaving 10 bases between the germline ends. Germline assignment: CDR1 KGHSH and CDR2 LQKENI. The CDR3 DNA reads TGTGCCAGCTCCCTAGGGGGTTCTGGGGCCAACGTCCTGACTTTC. Its protein product is CASSLGGSGANVLTF.

J is TRBJ1-2 and V is TRBV6-5; possible D gene TRBD1, 6 bases. The germline V gene encodes CDR1 MNHEY and CDR2 SVGAGI. Trimming removed 0 bases at V and 5 bases at J, with 10 bases between. The CDR3 spans 14 residues. The CDR3 loop reads CASSYSVGGYGYTF. The CDR3 region has the DNA TGTGCCAGCAGTTACTCGGTAGGGGGTTATGGCTACACCTTC.

The chain links TRBV6-5 to TRBJ1-2, with 7 bases identical to TRBD1. The CDR3 totals 12 residues. Germline CDR1 and CDR2: MNHEY and SVGAGI. CDR3 DNA: TGTACCTCTGACAGGGCGAACTATGGCTACACCTTC. It codes for CTSDRANYGYTF.

The V and J genes are TRBV5-1 and TRBJ2-1, with 7 bases matching TRBD2. The CDR3 contains 15 residues. Germline V gene sequence: CDR1 SGHRS, CDR2 YFSETQ. The ends lost 3 bases at V and 4 bases at J; junction bases unmatched: 7. CDR3 amino acids: CASSSEGLPYNEQFF. Here the CDR3 DNA reads TGCGCCAGCAGCTCCGAGGGACTACCTTACAATGAGCAGTTCTTC.

The chain joins TRBV3-1 (or the pseudogene TRBV3-2) to TRBJ1-2; unclear D gene. The ends were cut back, 4 bases at V and 10 bases at J, with 10 bases in the middle. From germline, CDR1 is LGHDT and CDR2 YNNKEL (reference sequence). This CDR3 spans 11 amino acids. The CDR3: CASSLSLFYTF. The CDR3 DNA is TGTGCCAGCAGCCTTTCCTTGTTCTACACCTTC.

The J gene is TRBJ2-6, the V gene TRBV6-1; 8 nucleotides agree with TRBD1. CDR1 is MNHNS, CDR2 SASEGT, per germline. The CDR3 is 18 amino acids. V trimming: 2 bases; J trimming: 1 base; junction bases outside the gene matches: 7. Here the CDR3 reads CASSEFGTGTSGANVLTF. The CDR3 nucleotides read TGTGCCAGCAGTGAATTCGGGACAGGAACTTCTGGGGCCAACGTCCTGACTTTC.

The chain links TRBV6-5 to TRBJ1-5; 10 bases are a match to TRBD1. V shed 6 bases and J 2 bases; nucleotides not matched to a gene: 4. The germline V gene has CDR1 MNHEY and CDR2 SVGAGI. The length of the CDR3 is 15 residues. The CDR3 loop reads CASSDRGQRNQPQHF. In nucleotides, the CDR3 is TGTGCCAGCAGCGACAGGGGGCAACGCAATCAGCCCCAGCATTTT.

This chain links TRBV12-3 or TRBV12-4 with TRBJ2-2; D might be TRBD2 (6 bases). The CDR3 has 12 residues. V shed 6 bases and J shed 5 bases, with 7 bases lying between them. CDR3 DNA: TGTGCCAGCAGGCGGGGAACCGGGGAGCTGTTTTTT. Amino acid sequence: CASRRGTGELFF.

The gene calls are TRBV20-1 and TRBJ1-2, with D perhaps matching TRBD1 (6 bases). From germline, CDR1 is DFQATT and CDR2 SNEGSKA (reference sequence). The CDR3 contains 14 residues. V lost 3 bases and J 4 bases, leaving 15 bases between the germline ends. This CDR3 reads CSASGRGEGYGYTF. The CDR3 nucleotides read TGCAGTGCTAGTGGCAGGGGCGAAGGCTATGGCTACACCTTC.

The rearrangement joins TRBV5-1 to TRBJ2-5; 10 nucleotides agree with TRBD2. Germline CDR1 reads SGHRS; CDR2 reads YFSETQ. Losses at the gene ends were 7 bases for V and 1 base for J; bases not matched to a gene: 4. The CDR3 has 14 residues. The CDR3 sequence is CASSSGGGQETQYF. In DNA form, the CDR3 reads TGCGCCAGCTCCAGCGGGGGGGGCCAAGAGACCCAGTACTTC.

V is TRBV25-1 and J is TRBJ1-2, with TRBD1 identical over 10 bases. CDR1 MGHDK and CDR2 SYGVNS come from the germline V gene. This CDR3 contains 13 residues. Trimming at V came to 3 bases and at J to 7 bases, leaving 2 bases not matched to a gene. CDR3 amino acids: CASSETGGAGYTF. Here the CDR3 DNA reads TGTGCCAGCAGTGAGACAGGGGGCGCTGGCTACACCTTC.

This clone was seen once. The genes are TRBV7-9 and TRBJ2-7; the D is unclear. CDR1 is SEHNR, CDR2 FQNEAQ, per germline (reference sequence). The CDR3 has 14 amino acids. Trimming left V 3 bases short and J 0 bases short, with 9 bases between. This CDR3 is CASSFGGSSYEQYF. The CDR3 nucleotides read TGTGCCAGCAGCTTCGGCGGAAGCTCCTACGAGCAGTACTTC.

The chain recombines TRBV12-5 with TRBJ1-6, with D maybe TRBD1 (5 bases). Germline values: CDR1 LGHNT, CDR2 FRNRAP. V shed 6 bases and J shed 7 bases, with 13 bases lying between them. The CDR3 extends over 14 amino acids. The CDR3 DNA follows: TGTGCTAGTGGCTCGGGACTGACGAATTCACCCCTCCACTTT. This gives the protein CASGSGLTNSPLHF.

This chain uses TRBV9 with TRBJ2-3; TRBD1 might be the D (5 bases). Germline assignment: CDR1 SGDLS and CDR2 YYNGEE. V was cut by 4 bases and J by 3 bases, with 18 bases left in between. The CDR3 is 16 residues long. Written as DNA, the CDR3 is TGTGCCAGCAGCCCCGTAGTTTGGGGCAAGACAGATACGCAGTATTTT. It is translated as CASSPVVWGKTDTQYF.

This clone ranks as medium-sized. This rearrangement joins TRBV6-8 to TRBJ2-7; 7 nucleotides line up with TRBD2. The V gene end was trimmed by 8 bases and the J gene end by 3 bases; junction bases not matched to a gene: 7. Per germline, CDR1 MNHGY and CDR2 SAAAGT. The CDR3 totals 13 residues. The CDR3 DNA follows: TGTGCCAGCGAGGCCGGCGGGAGCTACGAGCAGTACTTC. As protein: CASEAGGSYEQYF.

The rearrangement links TRBV14 to TRBJ2-7; D possibly corresponds to TRBD1 (5 bases). Germline V gene sequence: CDR1 SGHDN, CDR2 FVKESK. The V end was cut by 0 bases, the J end by 1 base, with 22 bases between. This CDR3 spans 19 amino acids. CDR3: CASSQDGAVLFRPSYEQYF. The CDR3 DNA sequence: TGTGCCAGCAGCCAAGATGGGGCAGTCCTGTTTAGACCTTCCTACGAGCAGTACTTC.

The chain recombines TRBV5-4 with TRBJ2-5; 8 positions agree with TRBD2. V lost 4 bases to trimming and J lost 6 bases; unmatched junction nucleotides: 8. CDR1 and CDR2 from the germline V gene are SGHNT and YYREEE (reference sequence). CDR3 length: 14 amino acids. The DNA for the CDR3 is TGTGCCAGCAGCCAAGAGCGGGGGCTACAGACCCAGTACTTC. Translated, it gives CASSQERGLQTQYF.

This clone was seen a single time. J is TRBJ1-4 and V is TRBV18; 10 bases are shared with TRBD1. Trimming removed 3 bases from V and 7 bases from J; junction bases left unmatched: 11. Germline CDR1 KGHSH, CDR2 LQKENI. CDR3 length: 17 residues. The CDR3 nucleotides read TGTGCCAGCTCACCGGGACAGGGGCGTAGTGGAGGTGAAAAACTGTTTTTT. Its translation: CASSPGQGRSGGEKLFF.